Below, 32 T cell receptor beta chains from the same sample are listed, as sequenced in a study of OX40 agonist ivuxolimab in advanced cancers. Clones were read by immunoSEQ multiplex PCR, and TCRdb kept only the in-frame ones, dropping some. The table lists 50,000 to 65,000 clones, approximately 91% of them singletons. The specimen was CD4+ or CD8+ T cells sorted from blood, collected in a trial of the OX40 agonist ivuxolimab. These receptors were collected from an adult with an advanced solid tumor such as melanoma, head and neck, liver or kidney cancer.

The chain couples TRBV11-2 to TRBJ2-7; D is unclear. The CDR3 totals 15 residues. The V end was cut by 2 bases, the J end by 4 bases, with 15 bases between. The germline V gene has CDR1 SGHAT and CDR2 FQNNGV. DNA of the CDR3: TGTGCCAGCAGCTTATACTCGGACGTGGGTTACGAGCAGTACTTC. This gives the protein CASSLYSDVGYEQYF.

The rearrangement links TRBV5-1 to TRBJ2-1; D possibly corresponds to TRBD1 (6 bases). The V gene's germline CDR1 is SGHRS and CDR2 YFSETQ. The CDR3 is 14 amino acids. V was shortened by 1 base and J by 15 bases, with 20 bases between the two germline ends. CDR3 in DNA: TGCGCCAGCAGCTTGACCAGGACAGTCCCGGACTTGTTCTTC. It codes for CASSLTRTVPDLFF.

V gene TRBV10-3 combines with J gene TRBJ2-3, with 8 bases identical to TRBD2. Trimming at V came to 2 bases and at J to 6 bases, leaving 7 bases not matched to a gene. Looked up from germline, CDR1 is ENHRY and CDR2 is SYGVKD. This CDR3 has 15 amino acids. CDR3 nucleotides: TGTGCCATCAGTGAGCTGGCTAGCGGGCTGGATACGCAGTATTTT. This translates into CAISELASGLDTQYF.

The chain uses TRBV9 and TRBJ2-3, with D possibly TRBD2 on 5 matching bases. Between the trimmed V and J ends, which lost 7 bases and 6 bases, there was a span of 6 bases. The length of the CDR3 is 10 residues. Germline V gene data show CDR1 as SGDLS and CDR2 as YYNGEE. CDR3 coding DNA: TGTGCCAGCGGGGAGGATACGCAGTATTTT. Translated, it gives CASGEDTQYF.

The chain links TRBV19 to TRBJ1-1, with a possible D match to TRBD1 (5 bases). Trimming pared 2 bases from V and 3 bases from J, leaving 19 bases between. CDR3 length: 17 amino acids. Germline V gene sequence: CDR1 LNHDA, CDR2 SQIVND (reference sequence). CDR3 amino acids: CASSISRPLMGHTEAFF. In nucleotides, the CDR3 is TGTGCCAGTAGTATATCGAGGCCATTAATGGGGCACACTGAAGCTTTCTTT. Looking up the rest from reference TRBV19 and TRBJ1-1 gives the full variable domain: DGGITQSPKYLFRKEGQNVTLSCEQNLNHDAMYWYRQDPGQGLRLIYYSQIVNDFQKGDIAEGYSVSREKKESFPLTVTSAQKNPTAFYLCASSISRPLMGHTEAFFGQGTRLTVV.

J is TRBJ2-7 and V is TRBV19; 9 positions match TRBD1. This CDR3 region has 15 residues. The junction had 8 bases not matched to a gene; V was cut back by 3 bases and J by 5 bases. Germline-derived CDR1 and CDR2 are LNHDA and SQIVND (reference sequence). CDR3 DNA: TGTGCCAGTAGTATCGCGGGACAGGGAAGCAACGAGCAGTACTTC. Its translation is CASSIAGQGSNEQYF. Supplemented by reference TRBV19 and TRBJ2-7, the full variable domain reads DGGITQSPKYLFRKEGQNVTLSCEQNLNHDAMYWYRQDPGQGLRLIYYSQIVNDFQKGDIAEGYSVSREKKESFPLTVTSAQKNPTAFYLCASSIAGQGSNEQYFGPGTRLTVT.

The V and J genes are TRBV6-1 and TRBJ2-1, with 13 nucleotides matching TRBD2. The CDR3 covers 17 residues. V gave up 4 bases and J gave up 3 bases; unmatched junction bases: 6. Germline V gives CDR1 MNHNS, CDR2 SASEGT. CDR3 nucleotides: TGTGCCAGCAGTGGTTACGGACTAGCGGGAGTCTACAATGAGCAGTTCTTC. Protein sequence: CASSGYGLAGVYNEQFF.

The rearrangement links TRBV6-1 to TRBJ2-7; D possibly corresponds to TRBD2 (5 bases). The CDR3 is made up of 13 amino acids. Trimming took off 4 bases at V and 0 bases at J, with 7 bases between the two ends. Germline V CDR1 and CDR2: MNHNS, SASEGT. The CDR3, as DNA: TGTGCCAGCAGTGCCCGGGGCTCCTACGAGCAGTACTTC. Translating gives CASSARGSYEQYF.

This clone was detected once. The chain has TRBV21-1 and TRBJ2-7. TRBV21-1 has pseudogene status. The CDR3 spans 15 residues. The CDR3 loop reads CASSKPRGGYYEQYF. The CDR3 DNA follows: TGTGCCAGCAGCAAGCCCCGGGGCGGCTACTACGAGCAGTACTTC.

The V and J genes are TRBV4-1 and TRBJ1-2; D may be TRBD1 (5 bases). Trimming took 1 base from V and 8 from J, leaving 17 bases between them. Germline CDR1 reads MGHRA; CDR2 reads YSYEKL. CDR3 length: 15 residues. This CDR3 is CASSQGVDIFWGYTF. CDR3 in DNA: TGCGCCAGCAGCCAAGGGGTGGACATCTTCTGGGGCTACACCTTC.

The rearrangement uses TRBV27 and TRBJ2-7, with TRBD1 matching 12 bases. J gave up 7 bases and V 5 bases, and 6 bases lay outside the gene matches. Germline CDR1 MNHEY, CDR2 SMNVEV (reference sequence). The CDR3 extends over 14 amino acids. DNA of the CDR3: TGTGCCAGCAGTGGGGGACAGGGGGCGTGGGAGCAGTACTTC. Its protein is CASSGGQGAWEQYF.

The chain joins TRBV7-2 to TRBJ2-1; 7 bases fit TRBD2. V dropped 0 bases and J dropped 7; count of bases not matched to a gene: 3. CDR1 and CDR2 (germline): SGHTA, FQGNSA. The CDR3 contains 14 residues. The DNA for the CDR3 is TGTGCCAGCAGCTTAGCGGGAGGGCCGAATGAGCAGTTCTTC. This codes for CASSLAGGPNEQFF.

Judged by abundance, this clone is medium-sized. The chain couples TRBV6-5 to TRBJ1-5; TRBD1 matches 11 bases. The J segment lost 6 bases and the V segment lost 5 bases, leaving 6 bases of the junction unmatched. Germline V CDR1 and CDR2: MNHEY, SVGAGI. There are 15 residues in the CDR3. The CDR3 is CASSGGGQGGQPQHF. The CDR3 DNA reads as TGTGCCAGCAGTGGCGGGGGACAGGGGGGTCAGCCCCAGCATTTT.

CDR3 sequence: CASRFGGDMNEQFF. The CDR3, as DNA: TGTGCCAGCAGATTCGGGGGAGATATGAATGAGCAGTTCTTC. This rearrangement joins TRBV7-2 to TRBJ2-1; D is perhaps TRBD2 (6 bases). CDR3 length: 14 residues. Germline assignment: CDR1 SGHTA and CDR2 FQGNSA. The germline V and J ends were trimmed by 6 bases and 7 bases, with 16 bases remaining between them. Full variable domain (remainder filled in from reference TRBV7-2 and TRBJ2-1): GAGVSQSPSNKVTEKGKDVELRCDPISGHTALYWYRQSLGQGLEFLIYFQGNSAPDKSGLPSDRFSAERTGGSVSTLTIQRTQQEDSAVYLCASRFGGDMNEQFFGPGTRLTVL.

The chain links TRBV4-2 to TRBJ1-2; D call uncertain. Trimming took 1 base from V and 4 from J, leaving 13 bases between them. There are 15 residues in the CDR3. Germline loops: CDR1 LGHNA, CDR2 YNFKEQ. CDR3 sequence: CASSQGQYGSYGYTF. Written as DNA, the CDR3 is TGTGCCAGCAGCCAAGGCCAGTATGGGAGCTATGGCTACACCTTC.

The chain joins TRBV29-1 to TRBJ2-1; D is perhaps TRBD1 (5 bases). This CDR3 region has 16 residues. The germline V gene has CDR1 SQVTM and CDR2 ANQGSEA. Between the trimmed V and J ends, which lost 2 bases and 3 bases, there was a span of 17 bases. DNA for the CDR3: TGCAGCGTTGAATCGGGCAGGGATCTTGGCTACAATGAGCAGTTCTTC. It encodes CSVESGRDLGYNEQFF.

Comment on this clone: The same CDR3 also results from other DNA sequences found in this sample. V usage is TRBV19 and J usage is TRBJ2-7, with 8 bases lining up with TRBD1. Per the germline V gene, CDR1 is LNHDA and CDR2 is SQIVND (reference sequence). The junction had 1 base not matched to a gene; V was cut back by 3 bases and J by 0 bases. The CDR3 totals 14 residues. The CDR3 region is CASSIGTGSYEQYF. Here the CDR3 DNA reads TGTGCCAGTAGTATCGGGACAGGCTCCTACGAGCAGTACTTC.

This sequence joins TRBV5-1 and TRBJ2-7, with 11 positions matching TRBD2. This CDR3 is built from 15 residues. CDR1 and CDR2 (germline): SGHRS, YFSETQ. With V trimmed by 6 bases and J by 3 bases, 8 bases remained unmatched. In DNA form, the CDR3 reads TGCGCCAGCACCCAAACTAGCGGGGGCCTCTACGAGCAGTACTTC. Amino acid sequence: CASTQTSGGLYEQYF.

V gene TRBV4-1 combines with J gene TRBJ2-1, with D hard to call. The V end lost 1 base, the J end lost 8 bases, and 21 bases lay between the germline ends. CDR3 length equals 17 residues. Germline CDR1 MGHRA, CDR2 YSYEKL. The CDR3, as DNA: TGCGCCAGCAGCCAAGGGGCCGGCTCGCAGGCAATCCATGAGCAGTTCTTC. This codes for CASSQGAGSQAIHEQFF.

CDR3 sequence (DNA): TGTGCCAGCAGTCTGGGACAGGGCCCAGATACGCAGTATTTT. This gives the protein CASSLGQGPDTQYF. The chain joins TRBV28 to TRBJ2-3; 9 nucleotides agree with TRBD1. V shed 5 bases, J shed 4 bases, and the junction held 4 bases outside the gene matches. Per the germline V gene, CDR1 is MDHEN and CDR2 is SYDVKM. The CDR3 runs to 14 residues.

The J gene is TRBJ2-3, the V gene TRBV28; tentatively, D is TRBD2 (5 bases). CDR1 and CDR2 from the germline V gene are MDHEN and SYDVKM. V was shortened by 10 bases and J by 2 bases, with 16 bases between the two germline ends. CDR3 length: 14 residues. Here the CDR3 reads CATLELGITDTQYF. The CDR3 region has the DNA TGTGCCACCTTGGAACTAGGGATCACAGATACGCAGTATTTT.

The chain recombines TRBV11-2 with TRBJ2-7, with D maybe TRBD1 (6 bases). CDR1 SGHAT and CDR2 FQNNGV come from the germline V gene. V was cut by 1 base and J by 3 bases, with 13 bases left in between. The CDR3 contains 15 residues. DNA of the CDR3: TGTGCCAGCAGCTTAGTGGACAGCCCCAACTACGAGCAGTACTTC. It codes for CASSLVDSPNYEQYF.

This chain connects TRBV4-1 to TRBJ2-7; 7 positions match TRBD2. Germline V gives CDR1 MGHRA, CDR2 YSYEKL. The V segment lost 5 bases and the J segment 0 bases; nucleotides outside the gene matches: 7. The CDR3 length is 15 residues. CDR3 DNA: TGCGCCAGCAGCTTCAGCGGGGATGGCTCCTACGAGCAGTACTTC. Amino acid sequence: CASSFSGDGSYEQYF.

The V and J genes are TRBV2 and TRBJ2-7; 10 positions agree with TRBD2. The CDR3 spans 13 residues. The V gene end was trimmed by 7 bases and the J gene end by 1 base; junction bases not matched to a gene: 1. Germline CDR1 SNHLY, CDR2 FYNNEI. The CDR3 loop is CASTLAGSYEQYF. CDR3 bases: TGTGCCAGCACACTAGCGGGATCCTACGAGCAGTACTTC.

The chain carries TRBV4-1 and TRBJ2-5, with D possibly being TRBD2 (6 bases). Germline loops: CDR1 MGHRA, CDR2 YSYEKL. There are 15 residues in the CDR3. The V end was cut by 0 bases, the J end by 1 base, with 9 bases between. CDR3 in DNA: TGCGCCAGCAGCCAAGAGTGGCGGGGCCAAGAGACCCAGTACTTC. Translated, it gives CASSQEWRGQETQYF.

This rearrangement joins TRBV10-1 to TRBJ2-2; D perhaps matches TRBD1 (5 bases). Germline CDR1 and CDR2: WNHNN and SYGVQD (reference sequence). Trimming pared 2 bases from V and 1 base from J, leaving 11 bases between. The CDR3 runs to 16 residues. Here the CDR3 reads CASSESWGVNTGELFF. Written as DNA, the CDR3 is TGCGCCAGCAGTGAGAGTTGGGGCGTGAACACCGGGGAGCTGTTTTTT.

V gene TRBV9 combines with J gene TRBJ1-1, with a weak D call TRBD1 (5 bases). Deletions cut 0 bases from V and 4 bases from J, with 13 bases between. Germline-derived CDR1 and CDR2 are SGDLS and YYNGEE. The CDR3 sequence is 15 residues long. The CDR3 nucleotides read TGTGCCAGCAGCGTAGATCTGGGGGGTGGCACTGAAGCTTTCTTT. This translates into CASSVDLGGGTEAFF.

The chain couples TRBV11-2 to TRBJ2-7; 8 nucleotides match TRBD1. J was trimmed by 4 bases and V by 5 bases; bases with no gene match: 7. Germline CDR1 reads SGHAT; CDR2 reads FQNNGV. There are 14 residues in the CDR3. The CDR3 DNA reads as TGTGCCAGCAGCCAGGGGGCAGGGAAGTACGAGCAGTACTTC. Translation: CASSQGAGKYEQYF.

This chain connects TRBV7-8 to TRBJ1-1; D not certain. Germline CDR1 reads SGHVS; CDR2 reads FQNEAQ. The CDR3 covers 12 residues. Trimming left V 5 bases short and J 2 bases short, with 6 bases between. The DNA for the CDR3 is TGTGCCAGCAGCCCGGTAAACACTGAAGCTTTCTTT. Translation: CASSPVNTEAFF.

The chain couples TRBV4-3 to TRBJ2-7; 10 bases line up with TRBD2. The CDR3 has 16 residues. The ends lost 2 bases at V and 5 bases at J; junction bases unmatched: 9. The germline gives CDR1 LGHNA, CDR2 YSLEER. The CDR3 spells CASSQRIGLAADEQYF. CDR3 nucleotides: TGCGCCAGCAGCCAACGCATCGGACTAGCGGCCGACGAGCAGTACTTC.

The chain links TRBV5-1 to TRBJ2-4; possibly TRBD1 for D (6 bases). The ends were cut back, 4 bases at V and 4 bases at J, with 18 bases in the middle. CDR3 size: 16 residues. Germline CDR1 is SGHRS and CDR2 is YFSETQ. For the CDR3, the DNA is TGCGCCAGCAGCCTGTACCGGGACACCGGGAAAAACATTCAGTACTTC. Its protein product is CASSLYRDTGKNIQYF.

The chain has TRBV7-3 and TRBJ2-7; 10 bases agree with TRBD1. This CDR3 has 14 amino acids. Germline lookup yields CDR1 SGHTA and CDR2 FQGTGA. J gave up 7 bases and V 5 bases, and 8 bases lay outside the gene matches. Written as DNA, the CDR3 is TGTGCCAGCAGCCCACGACAGGGGGCGCGTGAGCAGTACTTC. Its translation is CASSPRQGAREQYF.